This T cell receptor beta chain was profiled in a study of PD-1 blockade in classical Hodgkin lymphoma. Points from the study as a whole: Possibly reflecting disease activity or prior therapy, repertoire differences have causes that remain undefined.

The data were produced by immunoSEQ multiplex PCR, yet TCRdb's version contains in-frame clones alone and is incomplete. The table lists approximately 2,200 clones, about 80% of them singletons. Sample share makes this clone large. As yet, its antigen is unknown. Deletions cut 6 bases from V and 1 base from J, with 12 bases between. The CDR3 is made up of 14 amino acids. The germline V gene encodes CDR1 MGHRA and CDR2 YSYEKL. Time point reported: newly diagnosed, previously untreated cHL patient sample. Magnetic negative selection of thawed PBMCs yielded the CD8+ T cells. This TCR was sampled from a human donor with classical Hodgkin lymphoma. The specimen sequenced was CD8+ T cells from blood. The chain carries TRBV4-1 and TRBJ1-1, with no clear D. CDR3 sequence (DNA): TGCGCCAGCAGTCGACGCATGAGGAACACTGAAGCTTTCTTT. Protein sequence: CASSRRMRNTEAFF.